A single T cell receptor (beta chain) is shown here with its context. As handled by the study authors: Amplification of reference gene primers provided the estimated nucleated cell counts. TCRdb keeps only in-frame clones here, not all; method: immunoSEQ multiplex PCR. The V and J calls and clone size come from that table; D and trimming were worked out from the DNA. This table has fewer than 85,000 clones, 83% appearing once. The CDR3 is made up of 15 amino acids. V lost 3 bases, J lost 2 bases, and 11 bases lay in between. Germline CDR1 is MNHNS and CDR2 is SASEGT. The sample is drawn from a study of blood T cell repertoires in COVID-19. Study information: PBMCs, B-cell-depleted T cells, or T cells provided the cDNA or gDNA that made up the material.

The chain employs TRBV6-1 and TRBJ2-1, with D perhaps TRBD1 (6 bases). Sample: peripheral blood. The sequence came from a woman aged 55-70 years with acute or convalescent COVID-19. Here the CDR3 reads CASSDQPGAYNEQFF. Here the CDR3 DNA reads TGTGCCAGCAGTGATCAGCCAGGGGCCTACAATGAGCAGTTCTTC.